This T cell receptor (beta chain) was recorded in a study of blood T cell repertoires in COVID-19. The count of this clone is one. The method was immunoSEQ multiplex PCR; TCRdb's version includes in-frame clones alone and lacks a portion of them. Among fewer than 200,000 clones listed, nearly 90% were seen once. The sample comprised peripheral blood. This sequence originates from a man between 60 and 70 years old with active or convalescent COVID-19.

The CDR3 protein is CATSATSGGTQETQYF. The CDR3 DNA is TGTGCCACCAGCGCCACTAGCGGGGGCACCCAAGAGACCCAGTACTTC. This rearrangement joins TRBV24-1 to TRBJ2-5; 11 bases map to TRBD2. Germline loops: CDR1 KGHDR, CDR2 SFDVKD. The CDR3 is 16 amino acids. Unmatched junction bases numbered 7, after V lost 7 bases and J lost 1 base.